The clone carrying this T cell receptor (beta chain) was observed many times. The data stem from a study of regulatory T cells in long-lasting Graves disease. Construction of TCR beta libraries relied on iRepertoire HTBI primers and on Arm-PCR targeting CDR3 regions. MiXCR was run by TCRdb on the multiplex PCR reads, yielding one entry per CDR3 protein. The repertoire holds over 450,000 distinct CDR3 sequences, with roughly 21% as singletons. The CDR3 spans 14 residues. Germline V gives CDR1 MNHEY, CDR2 SMNVEV (reference sequence). V shed 6 bases and J shed 0 bases, with 8 bases lying between them. As for time point: persistent/refractory GD, antithyroid drugs over 5 years with positive TRAb. The TCR library was made from RNA that had been extracted from PBMCs in TRIzol.

The TCR originated in a female donor with Graves disease. The chain has TRBV27 and TRBJ1-4; D gene uncertain. The sequenced sample was peripheral blood mononuclear cells (PBMCs), obtained when the disease was refractory, from a patient treated with antithyroid drugs. CDR3 sequence: CASSRFATNEKLFF. In DNA form, the CDR3 reads TGTGCCAGCAGCCGGTTTGCAACTAATGAAAAACTGTTTTTT.